These 13 T cell receptor beta chains originate from one sample sequenced in a study of blood T cell repertoires in COVID-19. The method was immunoSEQ multiplex PCR; TCRdb's version includes in-frame clones alone and lacks a portion of them. This table holds 310,000 or so clones, about 91% found once. The sequencing input was PBMCs or T cells enriched from blood (not recorded which). These receptor sequences come from a woman aged 35 to 49 who had recovered from COVID-19.

The V gene is TRBV7-2, the J gene TRBJ2-3; D not certain. Germline-derived CDR1 and CDR2 are SGHTA and FQGNSA. The length of the CDR3 is 13 residues. Trimming pared 8 bases from V and 8 bases from J, leaving 17 bases between. This chain's CDR3 is CASYPAGGATQYF. The DNA of the CDR3 is TGTGCCAGCTACCCGGCCGGCGGTGCTACGCAGTATTTT.

This clone was detected only once. The rearrangement joins TRBV15 to TRBJ1-5; the D is unclear. CDR1 is LNHNV, CDR2 YYDKDF, per germline (reference sequence). The CDR3 loop spans 13 amino acids. V lost 0 bases to trimming and J lost 9 bases, with 9 bases between them. CDR3 protein: CATSRDLEGPQHF. Here the CDR3 DNA reads TGTGCCACCAGCAGAGATCTAGAAGGGCCCCAGCATTTT.

J is TRBJ2-3 and V is TRBV6-5, with D tentatively TRBD2 (6 bases). Germline CDR1 is MNHEY and CDR2 is SVGAGI. The CDR3 extends over 11 amino acids. The V end lost 11 bases, the J end lost 6 bases, and 12 bases lay between the germline ends. The CDR3 DNA is TGTGCCTCGCACCGGGGGGATACGCAGTATTTT. Amino acid sequence: CASHRGDTQYF.

The V call is TRBV3-1 (or the pseudogene TRBV3-2), the J call TRBJ2-5, with 7 positions matching TRBD2. V gave up 1 base and J gave up 1 base; unmatched junction bases: 3. The germline V gene has CDR1 LGHDT and CDR2 YNNKEL (reference sequence). The CDR3 totals 15 residues. CDR3 coding DNA: TGTGCCAGCAGCCAAGTGGGAGGGGTCCAAGAGACCCAGTACTTC. As protein: CASSQVGGVQETQYF.

The gene calls are TRBV18 and TRBJ1-5; 7 nucleotides match TRBD1. After removal of 3 bases from V and 0 bases from J, the junction contained 5 bases not matched to a gene. CDR1 KGHSH and CDR2 LQKENI come from the germline V gene. The CDR3 is 16 amino acids. DNA of the CDR3: TGTGCCAGCTCACCCCGGGACAGCGATAGCAATCAGCCCCAGCATTTT. It encodes CASSPRDSDSNQPQHF.

V is TRBV7-9 and J is TRBJ1-6, with 9 positions matching TRBD1. The CDR3 extends over 15 amino acids. The V and J ends lost 5 bases and 7 bases, in that order; junction bases with no gene match: 6. Germline V lookup: CDR1 SEHNR, CDR2 FQNEAQ (reference sequence). The CDR3 region is CASSVGDRANSPLHF. The CDR3 nucleotides read TGTGCCAGCAGCGTAGGGGACAGGGCCAATTCACCCCTCCACTTT. The full variable domain, its missing parts supplied by reference TRBV7-9 and TRBJ1-6, is DTGVSQNPRHKITKRGQNVTFRCDPISEHNRLYWYRQTLGQGPEFLTYFQNEAQLEKSRLLSDRFSAERPKGSFSTLEIQRTEQGDSAMYLCASSVGDRANSPLHFGNGTRLTVT.

The rearrangement uses TRBV7-3 and TRBJ1-1, with 8 bases lining up with TRBD1. CDR3 length: 14 residues. Trimming took 5 bases from V and 6 from J; bases not matched to a gene: 8. Germline values: CDR1 SGHTA, CDR2 FQGTGA. In nucleotides, the CDR3 is TGTGCCAGCAGCCACCGGGACAGGCTTTCTGAAGCTTTCTTT. Protein sequence: CASSHRDRLSEAFF.

This chain uses TRBV27 with TRBJ1-6; 8 bases are a match to TRBD1. Germline CDR1 is MNHEY and CDR2 is SMNVEV (reference sequence). The CDR3 has 20 residues. V lost 0 bases to trimming and J lost 9 bases; unmatched junction nucleotides: 19. CDR3: CASSLSPPLTGGGFSSPLHF. CDR3 DNA: TGTGCCAGCAGTTTATCCCCCCCTCTTACAGGGGGAGGCTTTAGTTCACCCCTCCACTTT.

The V call is TRBV24-1, the J call TRBJ2-2, with 7 bases fitting TRBD2. Germline loops: CDR1 KGHDR, CDR2 SFDVKD. The CDR3 is 14 amino acids. The CDR3: CATGQRGNTGELFF. The CDR3 nucleotides read TGTGCGACGGGCCAGCGGGGGAACACCGGGGAGCTGTTTTTT.

The rearrangement joins TRBV7-9 to TRBJ2-7; D might be TRBD1 (5 bases). Deletions cut 6 bases from V and 3 bases from J, with 15 bases between. This CDR3 comprises 14 residues. The germline CDR1 and CDR2 sequences are SEHNR and FQNEAQ (reference sequence). Here the CDR3 reads CASRGDRPLYEQYF. The DNA of the CDR3 is TGTGCCAGCAGAGGGGATAGGCCGCTCTACGAGCAGTACTTC.

The CDR3, as DNA: TGTGCCAGCAGCCCCGGGTCCCCGGCATTCTCCGGAAACACCATATATTTT. The encoded protein is CASSPGSPAFSGNTIYF. The chain carries TRBV7-9 and TRBJ1-3; D gene uncertain. Trimming shortened V by 5 bases and J by 4 bases, and 21 bases separated the two germline ends. CDR3 length equals 17 residues. Germline-derived CDR1 and CDR2 are SEHNR and FQNEAQ (reference sequence).

V gene TRBV7-9 combines with J gene TRBJ2-3, with D possibly matching TRBD2 (5 bases). CDR1 SEHNR and CDR2 FQNEAQ come from the germline V gene (reference sequence). The CDR3 extends over 17 amino acids. V lost 6 bases and J lost 4, with 23 bases in between. The CDR3 DNA follows: TGTGCCAGCAGTCCTCCTGTCTCCGGGGAGAGCGCAGATACGCAGTATTTT. It specifies CASSPPVSGESADTQYF.

This sequence joins TRBV6-2 or TRBV6-3 and TRBJ1-5, with TRBD1 identical over 9 bases. The CDR3 covers 19 residues. Trimming at V came to 2 bases and at J to 0 bases, leaving 11 bases not matched to a gene. Germline V lookup: CDR1 MNHEY, CDR2 SVGEGT. The DNA of the CDR3 is TGTGCCAGCAGTTACACCCGGGACAGGGACTTTTATAGCAATCAGCCCCAGCATTTT. It yields the protein CASSYTRDRDFYSNQPQHF.